These 11 T cell receptor beta chains came from one sample sequenced in a study of OX40 agonist ivuxolimab in advanced cancers. Some clones are missing from TCRdb's copy, which holds only in-frame ones; the method was immunoSEQ multiplex PCR. The repertoire has 70,000 to 100,000 clones, under 90% of them found once; the top ten carry 1.1%. The material was CD4+ or CD8+ T cells sorted from blood, obtained in a trial of the OX40 agonist ivuxolimab. These receptors were taken from an adult with an advanced solid tumor such as melanoma, head and neck, liver or kidney cancer.

The sample holds a few counts of this clone. The chain is built from TRBV6-5 and TRBJ1-6; maybe TRBD1 (5 bases). Trimming pared 2 bases from V and 7 bases from J, leaving 12 bases between. The length of the CDR3 is 15 residues. In germline, CDR1 is MNHEY, CDR2 SVGAGI. In nucleotides, the CDR3 is TGTGCCAGCAGTTACGGGGGAGGGAACAATTCACCCCTCCACTTT. Translation: CASSYGGGNNSPLHF.

The CDR3 sequence is CAISVQGGSNQPQHF. The CDR3 region has the DNA TGTGCCATCAGTGTACAGGGAGGGAGCAATCAGCCCCAGCATTTT. The rearrangement uses TRBV10-3 and TRBJ1-5, with a tentative D call TRBD1 (6 bases). The germline gives CDR1 ENHRY, CDR2 SYGVKD. The CDR3 is made up of 15 amino acids. V lost 4 bases and J 1 base, leaving 11 bases between the germline ends.

The chain carries TRBV23-1 and TRBJ1-2, with a tentative D call TRBD1 (6 bases). TRBV23-1 counts as an open reading frame of uncertain function. The CDR3 consists of 13 residues. The V and J ends lost 8 bases and 0 bases respectively, with 10 bases between them. The CDR3 here is CASDRDTNYGYTF. CDR3 nucleotides: TGCGCCAGCGACCGGGACACTAACTATGGCTACACCTTC.

This chain uses TRBV15 with TRBJ1-6, with D perhaps matching TRBD1 (5 bases). CDR3 size: 15 residues. Deletions cut 0 bases from V and 12 bases from J, with 15 bases between. In germline, CDR1 is LNHNV, CDR2 YYDKDF (reference sequence). The CDR3 DNA follows: TGTGCCACCAGCAGAGACCCAGGGTTAATGGAACCCCTCCACTTT. This gives the protein CATSRDPGLMEPLHF. The full variable domain, rest sourced from reference TRBV15 and TRBJ1-6, is DAMVIQNPRYQVTQFGKPVTLSCSQTLNHNVMYWYQQKSSQAPKLLFHYYDKDFNNEADTPDNFQSRRPNTSFCFLDIRSPGLGDTAMYLCATSRDPGLMEPLHFGNGTRLTVT.

This chain uses TRBV5-1 with TRBJ1-2; 11 positions match TRBD1. V shed 6 bases and J 6 bases; nucleotides not matched to a gene: 13. Germline CDR1 and CDR2: SGHRS and YFSETQ. This CDR3 is built from 16 residues. CDR3 region: CASTTGQGASVNGYTF. The CDR3, as DNA: TGCGCCAGCACCACCGGACAGGGGGCAAGTGTTAATGGCTACACCTTC.

The CDR3 reads CASSQGVLRRQPISYGYTF. The CDR3 coding sequence is TGCGCCAGCAGCCAAGGGGTTTTAAGGCGGCAGCCGATCTCCTATGGCTACACCTTC. The chain combines TRBV4-1 with TRBJ1-2; no reliable D call. This CDR3 has 19 residues. Trimming took off 1 base at V and 4 bases at J, with 25 bases between the two ends. Germline lookup yields CDR1 MGHRA and CDR2 YSYEKL.

The J gene is TRBJ1-5, the V gene TRBV28; TRBD1 is a possible D gene (5 bases). CDR3 size: 16 residues. The V gene's germline CDR1 is MDHEN and CDR2 SYDVKM. Trimming cost V 2 bases and J 5 bases, with 16 bases left between them. DNA of the CDR3: TGTGCCAGCAGTTTACATACACCTCGGGGCCATCAGCCCCAGCATTTT. Protein sequence: CASSLHTPRGHQPQHF. The full variable domain, completed using reference TRBV28 and TRBJ1-5, is DVKVTQSSRYLVKRTGEKVFLECVQDMDHENMFWYRQDPGLGLRLIYFSYDVKMKEKGDIPEGYSVSREKKERFSLILESASTNQTSMYLCASSLHTPRGHQPQHFGDGTRLSIL.

This chain connects TRBV5-4 to TRBJ1-2, with D unclear. The CDR3 length is 14 residues. CDR1 is SGHNT, CDR2 YYREEE, per germline (reference sequence). Trimming removed 0 bases from V and 2 bases from J, with 8 bases in between. CDR3 amino acids: CASSLGLKNYGYTF. CDR3 DNA: TGTGCCAGCAGCTTGGGGCTTAAGAACTATGGCTACACCTTC. The full variable domain, its missing parts supplied by reference TRBV5-4 and TRBJ1-2, is ETGVTQSPTHLIKTRGQQVTLRCSSQSGHNTVSWYQQALGQGPQFIFQYYREEENGRGNFPPRFSGLQFPNYSSELNVNALELDDSALYLCASSLGLKNYGYTFGSGTRLTVV.

The chain employs TRBV6-6 and TRBJ1-1; no clear D gene. Trimming removed 6 bases from V and 5 bases from J, with 10 bases in between. Germline V CDR1 and CDR2: MNHNY, SVGAGI (reference sequence). There are 12 residues in the CDR3. CDR3 nucleotides: TGTGCCAGCAGACGGTTAGGGACTGAAGCTTTCTTT. Translation gives CASRRLGTEAFF.

The rearrangement uses TRBV9 and TRBJ2-3, with no clear D. The CDR3 is 17 amino acids. V lost 0 bases and J lost 0, with 14 bases in between. CDR1 and CDR2 from the germline V gene are SGDLS and YYNGEE. The CDR3 sequence is CASSVGGGNPSTDTQYF. CDR3 coding DNA: TGTGCCAGCAGCGTAGGGGGTGGTAACCCTAGCACAGATACGCAGTATTTT. Together with reference TRBV9 and TRBJ2-3, the CDR3 gives the full variable domain: DSGVTQTPKHLITATGQRVTLRCSPRSGDLSVYWYQQSLDQGLQFLIQYYNGEERAKGNILERFSAQQFPDLHSELNLSSLELGDSALYFCASSVGGGNPSTDTQYFGPGTRLTVL.

This clone was recorded only once. The chain has TRBV7-2 and TRBJ2-7, with 7 bases identical to TRBD2. V lost 8 bases, J lost 4 bases, and 11 bases stayed unmatched. The CDR3 sequence is 14 residues long. Germline V gene sequence: CDR1 SGHTA, CDR2 FQGNSA. As DNA, the CDR3 is TGTGCCAGCTCCGGGAGGAGTGGGCCTTACGAGCAGTACGTC. Translation: CASSGRSGPYEQYV.